This TCR beta chain emerged from a study of a mutant IDH1 vaccine in newly diagnosed glioma. Turning to the study itself: A roughly 60% male, 37.5% female split and a mean age of about 40 years characterized treated patients. Prior therapy was radiotherapy, temozolomide, or both; most received both. Findings and caveats of the study: Seemingly, pseudoprogression had no relation to changes in the top peripheral T cell clonotypes.

The time point denotes: baseline, week 1 (first vaccination visit). Stated treatment: pre-vaccination baseline after standard-of-care therapy. Tumors from donors were new WHO grade 3 or 4 IDH1-mutant astrocytomas with ATRX loss. Clones were sequenced by immunoSEQ multiplex PCR, and TCRdb holds only the in-frame ones, with some missing. The repertoire holds 50,000 to 65,000 clones, with 65% to 80% as singletons. The CDR3 totals 14 residues. Trimming cost V 2 bases and J 5 bases; bases outside gene matches: 5. Germline V gene data show CDR1 as MNHEY and CDR2 as SMNVEV (reference sequence). This clone has only one observation. The antigen is undetermined.

This TCR was recovered from a woman aged 40 to 50 with glioma. This specimen consisted of PBMCs, obtained from a glioma patient treated with radiotherapy, temozolomide or both. V and J are TRBV27 and TRBJ1-2, with 7 bases that match TRBD1. CDR3 residues: CASSLNRGGYGYTF. The CDR3, as DNA: TGTGCCAGCAGTTTAAACAGGGGAGGGTATGGCTACACCTTC.